Listed here are 22 T cell receptor beta chains from one sample, sequenced in a study of tumor-infiltrating lymphocytes in primary liver carcinoma. Unsorted bulk tissue, roughly 20-34 mg of it, served as the source for co-extraction of RNA and DNA. Synthesis of TCR beta cDNA was carried out from 500 ng total RNA with a constant-region primer. Each TCR beta library was derived from three nested multiplex PCR rounds that employed slightly modified ARM-PCR. It was with TRBV1-TRBV30 forward primers and a C-beta reverse primer that the first two PCR rounds were run, at approximately 10 cycles each. TCRdb used MiXCR to reprocess the multiplex PCR reads, holding one entry per CDR3 protein. Seen here are 20,000 to 25,000 distinct CDR3 sequences, roughly 79% observed once, and the top ten hold about 39%. Sequenced sample: liver tumor tissue from sampling region 1. The subset: tumor region T1, superior pole. The receptors shown here come from a woman in her 30s with primary liver carcinoma and hepatitis B virus infection.

CDR3 loop: CASSPTPTLTVFF. The CDR3 nucleotides are TGTGCCAGCAGCCCGACACCGACTCTAACGGTTTTCTTT. This sequence joins TRBV6-2 or TRBV6-3 and TRBJ1-1, with D hard to call. The germline CDR1 and CDR2 sequences are MNHEY and SVGEGT. The CDR3 totals 13 residues. V gave up 6 bases and J gave up 13 bases, with 21 bases separating them.

This chain links TRBV11-2 with TRBJ2-1; D not certain. CDR3 length equals 13 residues. Per germline, CDR1 SGHAT and CDR2 FQNNGV. Deletions cut 10 bases from V and 7 bases from J, with 17 bases between. DNA for the CDR3: TGTGCCAATAGCTTATCTGTTACGAATGAGCAGTTCTTC. This encodes CANSLSVTNEQFF.

Turning to this clonotype: This is likely a read error, given that the CDR3 carries no conserved phenylalanine or tryptophan at its end. V and J are TRBV11-3 and TRBJ1-1; D not certain. Trimming shortened V by 0 bases and J by 3 bases, and 8 bases separated the two germline ends. Germline CDR1 reads SGHNT; CDR2 reads YENEEA. The CDR3 has 14 amino acids. This CDR3 is CASSLETRDTEAFI. The CDR3 nucleotides are TGTGCCAGCAGCTTAGAAACAAGGGACACTGAAGCTTTCATT.

On this clonotype itself: The junction shows a germline mismatch at one end, possibly a read error. This chain connects TRBV11-2 to TRBJ1-6; 10 bases fit TRBD1. The CDR3 runs 14 residues. CDR1 and CDR2 from the germline V gene are SGHAT and FQNNGV. The CDR3 coding sequence is TGTGTCAGCGGGAAGGGGACAGGGGATTCACTCCTCCACTTT. It codes for CVSGKGTGDSLLHF.

As for this clonotype: A read error may produce the germline difference seen at one junction end. This chain connects TRBV4-3 to TRBJ2-1; D is unclear. The CDR3 sequence is 16 residues long. The germline CDR1 and CDR2 sequences are LGHNA and YSLEER. The CDR3 spells CASSQGVGSSYNERFF. The DNA for the CDR3 is TGCGCCAGCAGCCAAGGTGTGGGAAGCTCCTACAATGAGCGGTTCTTC.

This clonotype has just one count. This sequence joins TRBV7-9 and TRBJ2-2; D gene uncertain. Trimming left V 3 bases short and J 7 bases short, with 12 bases between. Germline CDR1 and CDR2: SEHNR and FQNEAQ (reference sequence). The CDR3 covers 14 residues. CDR3 loop: CASSLSPKDGELFF. CDR3 in DNA: TGTGCCAGCAGCTTGTCACCTAAGGACGGGGAGCTGTTTTTT.

Concerning this clonotype itself: In this CDR3 the conserved last residue, phenylalanine or tryptophan, is missing, so a read error is likely. The J gene is TRBJ2-1, the V gene TRBV4-3; weak D call: TRBD2 (6 bases). The CDR3 is made up of 16 amino acids. Germline assignment: CDR1 LGHNA and CDR2 YSLEER. CDR3 sequence reads: CARSRDAGSSYNEQFS. CDR3 DNA sequence: TGCGCCAGGAGCCGAGATGCGGGAAGCTCCTACAATGAGCAGTTCTCC.

This clonotype ranks as medium-sized. DNA of the CDR3: TGCGCCAGCAGGGACAGCGGGAGAGAGGACGAGCAGTACTTC. It codes for CASRDSGREDEQYF. The chain couples TRBV10-2 to TRBJ2-7; 8 bases fit TRBD2. V dropped 6 bases and J dropped 5; count of bases not matched to a gene: 9. The CDR3 loop spans 14 amino acids. CDR1 WSHSY and CDR2 SAAADI come from the germline V gene.

This clonotype occurred once. A read error is likely, as this CDR3 ends without the conserved phenylalanine or tryptophan. This rearrangement joins TRBV12-3 or TRBV12-4 to TRBJ2-7; D may be TRBD1 or TRBD2 (6 bases each). Trimming shortened V by 3 bases and J by 6 bases, and 18 bases separated the two germline ends. CDR3 length: 15 amino acids. The CDR3 coding sequence is TGTGCCAGCAGTTTCCGGGGGCAGGGTAATCTCGAGCAGTACTAC. Residues: CASSFRGQGNLEQYY.

The chain couples TRBV11-2 to TRBJ2-7; D unresolved. CDR1 is SGHAT and CDR2 is FQNNGV in the germline V gene. V lost 5 bases and J 6 bases, leaving 17 bases between the germline ends. This CDR3 is built from 14 residues. CDR3 region: CASSRLEIKGEQYF. DNA for the CDR3: TGTGCCAGCAGCCGCCTCGAGATAAAGGGCGAGCAGTACTTC.

Comments on this clonotype: Likely a read error: the CDR3 ends without its conserved phenylalanine or tryptophan. The rearrangement links TRBV5-1 to TRBJ1-1; D unresolved. V was shortened by 2 bases and J by 4 bases, with 15 bases between the two germline ends. The length of the CDR3 is 15 residues. Germline loops: CDR1 SGHRS, CDR2 YFSETQ. The CDR3 sequence is CASSLSSGAGTEAFS. DNA of the CDR3: TGCGCCAGCAGCTTATCCAGTGGAGCGGGCACTGAAGCTTTCTCT.

This clonotype was observed a handful of times. This sequence joins TRBV11-2 and TRBJ2-6, with a tentative D call TRBD1 (5 bases). The CDR3 is 15 amino acids. CDR1 is SGHAT and CDR2 is FQNNGV in the germline V gene. Trimming cost V 1 base and J 4 bases, with 8 bases left between them. This CDR3 reads CASSLGGAGANVLTF. CDR3 DNA: TGTGCCAGCAGCTTAGGGGGCGCAGGGGCCAACGTCCTGACTTTC.

This rearrangement joins TRBV29-1 to TRBJ2-5; D call uncertain. Germline V gene data show CDR1 as SQVTM and CDR2 as ANQGSEA. Deletions cut 4 bases from V and 2 bases from J, with 17 bases between. CDR3 length: 15 amino acids. The CDR3 here is CSVGLSEMRQETQYF. In DNA, the CDR3 is TGCAGCGTTGGATTGAGCGAGATGAGACAAGAGACCCAGTACTTC. The entire variable domain, with the rest obtained from reference TRBV29-1 and TRBJ2-5, is as follows: SAVISQKPSRDICQRGTSLTIQCQVDSQVTMMFWYRQQPGQSLTLIATANQGSEATYESGFVIDKFPISRPNLTFSTLTVSNMSPEDSSIYLCSVGLSEMRQETQYFGPGTRLLVL.

On this clonotype: The CDR3 carries no conserved terminal phenylalanine or tryptophan, so it likely arises from a read error. The DNA is left out, because the CDR3 cannot be placed on it with certainty; the CDR3 is given as TCRdb lists it. This chain uses TRBV11-2 with TRBJ2-1; the table assigns TRBD2, which was not confirmed against the DNA. The CDR3 sequence runs 16 residues, both termini included. Looked up from germline, CDR1 is SGHAT and CDR2 is FQNNGV. The CDR3 reads CARSTSLAGGYNERFL.

On this clonotype itself: The junction shows a germline mismatch at one end, possibly a read error. This sequence joins TRBV11-2 and TRBJ1-6; 7 nucleotides agree with TRBD1. Germline V gene lookup returns CDR1 SGHAT and CDR2 FQNNGV. The CDR3 totals 14 residues. CDR3 nucleotide sequence: TGTGTCAGCGGGAAAGGAACAGGGGATTCACCCCTCCACTTC. Residues: CVSGKGTGDSPLHF.

Only a few counts were recorded for this clonotype. The chain is built from TRBV11-1 and TRBJ2-1; D is perhaps TRBD2 (6 bases). From germline, CDR1 is SGHAT and CDR2 FQDESV (reference sequence). This CDR3 has 15 amino acids. Here the CDR3 DNA reads TGTACTAGCAGCCGGAGACAGACCTCCTACAATGAGCAGTTCTTC. It translates to CTSSRRQTSYNEQFF. Looking up the rest from reference TRBV11-1 and TRBJ2-1 gives the full variable domain: EAEVAQSPRYKITEKSQAVAFWCDPISGHATLYWYRQILGQGPELLVQFQDESVVDDSQLPKDRFSAERLKGVDSTLKIQPAELGDSAMYLCTSSRRQTSYNEQFFGPGTRLTVL.

In the case of this clonotype: The CDR3 carries no conserved terminal phenylalanine or tryptophan, so it likely arises from a read error. The limits of the CDR3 on the DNA are not certain, so only TCRdb's listed CDR3 is given. This chain links TRBV11-3 with TRBJ1-6. Germline CDR1 is SGHNT and CDR2 is YENEEA. The CDR3 adds up to 15 amino acids, both ends counted. CDR3 in amino acids: CASSLKWSYNSPLRL.

The rearrangement links TRBV11-1 to TRBJ2-1; TRBD2 agrees at 14 bases. This CDR3 contains 17 residues. V was clipped by 5 bases and J by 5 bases; unmatched bases: 8. Germline lookup yields CDR1 SGHAT and CDR2 FQDESV (reference sequence). The DNA for the CDR3 is TGTGCCAGCAGCCTGGGACTAGCGGGAGAAGTCGACAATGAGCAGTTCTTC. Translating gives CASSLGLAGEVDNEQFF.

As concerns this clonotype: The CDR3 ends on some other residue instead of the conserved phenylalanine or tryptophan, so this is likely a read error. V and J are TRBV5-4 and TRBJ2-3; the match to TRBD2 covers 7 bases. Trimming cost V 5 bases and J 3 bases; bases outside gene matches: 18. Germline lookup yields CDR1 SGHNT and CDR2 YYREEE (reference sequence). The CDR3 covers 18 residues. This CDR3 is CASSNPAAGGSGTDTQYS. In DNA form, the CDR3 reads TGTGCCAGCAGTAACCCTGCGGCTGGCGGGAGTGGGACAGATACGCAGTATTCT.

Comments on this clonotype: Without the conserved terminal phenylalanine or tryptophan, this CDR3 likely stems from a read error. No DNA is shown, since the ends of the CDR3 on it are uncertain; the CDR3 is the one TCRdb lists. The chain recombines TRBV4-3 with TRBJ2-7; the D call of TRBD1 is as the table states it, not checked on the DNA. Germline V gene data show CDR1 as LGHNA and CDR2 as YSLEER. The CDR3 is 18 amino acids long, termini counted. The CDR3 region is CASSQAVMGGHISYEEYL.

In the case of this clonotype: Because it lacks the conserved phenylalanine or tryptophan at the end, this CDR3 is likely a read error. The limits of the CDR3 on the DNA are not certain, so only TCRdb's listed CDR3 is given. This rearrangement joins TRBV11-2 to TRBJ2-7. Counting both end residues, the CDR3 totals 13 amino acids. Germline V lookup: CDR1 SGHAT, CDR2 FQNNGV. This CDR3 reads CASKIARNYEQHI.

Concerning this clonotype itself: Since the CDR3 does not end with the conserved phenylalanine or tryptophan, this likely comes from a read error. The rearrangement uses TRBV28 and TRBJ2-2, with TRBD2 identical over 8 bases. Germline-derived CDR1 and CDR2 are MDHEN and SYDVKM. The CDR3 sequence is 13 residues long. The V segment lost 3 bases and the J segment 12 bases; nucleotides outside the gene matches: 6. CDR3 loop: CASSLSGSGKLFY. CDR3 bases: TGTGCCAGCAGTTTGAGCGGGAGTGGGAAGCTGTTTTAT.